This TCR beta chain was recovered during a study of identical twins. This clonotype was seen a handful of times. This CDR3 has 15 amino acids. V shed 1 base and J shed 0 bases, with 10 bases lying between them. Germline loops: CDR1 MNHEY, CDR2 SVGAGI. TCRdb called the 5' RACE reads again in MiXCR, with one record for every CDR3 protein. This table holds about 790,000 distinct CDR3 sequences, 18% found once. Donors were all healthy Caucasians. These same data were also listed under a study on T cells expressing NK-cell markers. That publication notes: Seropositivity for HCMV was found in most of the eight sequenced donors, with one seronegative.

The genes are TRBV6-5 and TRBJ2-7; D could derive from TRBD1 or TRBD2 (5 bases each). The receptor comes from a woman in her late teens or twenties in good health. The sample comprised PBMCs. CDR3 nucleotide sequence: TGTGCCAGCAGTTACTGGGGGTTCGGCTCCTACGAGCAGTACTTC. Its protein product is CASSYWGFGSYEQYF.